This T cell receptor (beta chain) was identified in a study of vaccination and CD4 T cells after COVID-19. This clonotype appeared a few times. Its antigen remains unidentified. Treatment meaning: approximately nine-day PBMC culture with coronavirus spike peptide pools or control peptides (ViraFEST assay). Sequencing of the DNA from cultured CD4+ T cells was carried out with the Oncomine TCR Beta short-read assay. Once CD4+ T cells had been cultured, genomic DNA was extracted from them. TCRdb re-derived calls from the PCR reads in MiXCR, one entry per CDR3 protein. The table has 19,000 or so distinct CDR3 sequences, 80% seen once. The material was CD4+ T cells from blood, cultured in vitro, obtained after SARS-CoV-2 vaccination. The receptor was derived from a human donor who received a COVID-19 vaccine.

Here the CDR3 reads CASSSSGTNYGYTF. CDR3 coding DNA: TGCGCCAGCAGCTCTTCCGGGACAAATTATGGCTACACCTTC. J is TRBJ1-2 and V is TRBV5-1, with D perhaps TRBD1 (6 bases). With 3 bases removed from V and 5 bases from J, the gap between germline ends came to 14 bases. CDR1 is SGHRS, CDR2 YFSETQ, per germline. The CDR3 has 14 residues.